The text below deals with one TCR beta chain. The use of a sample-barcoded 5' primer and a J-beta primer mix characterized a second PCR of 7 to 11 cycles. Each cDNA molecule was tagged by a template-switch adaptor that had 12 random nucleotides. TCRdb re-called the 5' RACE reads through MiXCR, storing one row per CDR3 protein. The data hold 1.5 million to 2 million distinct CDR3 sequences, with about two fifths observed a single time. The amount of total RNA extracted per sample was at least 5.5 micrograms. CDR3 length: 14 amino acids. V was trimmed by 7 bases and J by 4 bases, leaving 16 bases between them. This sample is drawn from a study of blood T cells in healthy people across ages.

The sample was blood. The V call is TRBV12-3 or TRBV12-4, the J call TRBJ1-1, with D possibly matching TRBD1 (5 bases). The TCR was taken from a human donor in good health. For the CDR3, the DNA is TGTGCCAGCACCGAGGAGGGACGGTCCACTGAAGCTTTCTTT. It codes for CASTEEGRSTEAFF.